Shown below are 22 T cell receptor beta chains from a single sample sequenced in a study of T cell responses to AZD1222 COVID-19 vaccine (dated by TCRdb to about 2021). Library preparation was by the immunoSEQ multiplex PCR assay. TCRdb stores this immuneACCESS table with in-frame sequences only. Part of the clones is absent; in the studies checked, under half of the shortfall reflects unresolved V genes, and no reason is known for the rest. The table for this sample lists about 110,000 clones; around 92% of them were counted only once. The top ten clonotypes cover around 7.8% of the sample. Reading the label with the study, this specimen's time point is: baseline before first vaccination. The specimen comprised peripheral blood, sampled on day 0 of AZD1222 vaccination. These receptors all come from an adult in good health.

This chain connects TRBV28 to TRBJ1-5; 9 nucleotides line up with TRBD1. Trimming cost V 10 bases and J 4 bases; bases outside gene matches: 8. Germline CDR1 reads MDHEN; CDR2 reads SYDVKM. The CDR3 is made up of 14 amino acids. CDR3 nucleotide sequence: TGTGCCATCACCCTGGGACAGGGTAATCAGCCCCAGCATTTT. This gives the protein CAITLGQGNQPQHF.

The V gene is TRBV28, the J gene TRBJ2-1; D gene ambiguous. Trimming cost V 2 bases and J 6 bases, with 2 bases left between them. Germline V gives CDR1 MDHEN, CDR2 SYDVKM. The CDR3 is 11 residues long. CDR3 sequence (DNA): TGTGCCAGCAGTTTAATCAATGAGCAGTTCTTC. This sequence encodes CASSLINEQFF.

The chain combines TRBV20-1 with TRBJ1-2; D remains ambiguous. CDR3 length: 13 residues. Trimming cost V 3 bases and J 8 bases, with 16 bases left between them. Germline V lookup: CDR1 DFQATT, CDR2 SNEGSKA (reference sequence). CDR3 DNA sequence: TGCAGTGCTAGTGTTGAGACTAACGGGGGCTACACCTTC. Residues: CSASVETNGGYTF.

This chain connects TRBV28 to TRBJ1-1; 8 bases fit TRBD1. J was trimmed by 3 bases and V by 5 bases; bases with no gene match: 8. The CDR3 extends over 15 amino acids. Germline-derived CDR1 and CDR2 are MDHEN and SYDVKM. The CDR3 nucleotides are TGTGCCAGCAGTGGTACCGGGACAGGAGACACTGAAGCTTTCTTT. Its protein is CASSGTGTGDTEAFF.

This chain connects TRBV2 to TRBJ1-4, with D hard to call. V gave up 2 bases and J gave up 6 bases, with 7 bases separating them. CDR1 is SNHLY, CDR2 FYNNEI, per germline. The CDR3 length is 13 residues. The CDR3 here is CASSETGDEKLFF. In DNA, the CDR3 is TGTGCCAGCAGTGAAACCGGGGATGAAAAACTGTTTTTT.

This chain connects TRBV27 to TRBJ2-7; TRBD2 matches at 9 bases. Germline V gene sequence: CDR1 MNHEY, CDR2 SMNVEV (reference sequence). CDR3 length equals 16 residues. V shed 2 bases and J 0 bases; nucleotides not matched to a gene: 5. CDR3 loop: CASSLSLAGLSYEQYF. DNA of the CDR3: TGTGCCAGCAGTTTAAGTCTAGCGGGGCTCTCCTACGAGCAGTACTTC.

The chain recombines TRBV4-1 with TRBJ1-4; D is ambiguous. The CDR3 sequence is 15 residues long. Germline V gene sequence: CDR1 MGHRA, CDR2 YSYEKL. Trimming took off 0 bases at V and 5 bases at J, with 10 bases between the two ends. CDR3 sequence reads: CASSQDEQLNEKLFF. CDR3 coding DNA: TGCGCCAGCAGCCAAGATGAACAGTTGAATGAAAAACTGTTTTTT.

The V and J genes are TRBV7-9 and TRBJ2-7, with D unresolved. This CDR3 is 14 amino acids long. Trimming left V 2 bases short and J 0 bases short, with 8 bases between. In germline, CDR1 is SEHNR, CDR2 FQNEAQ (reference sequence). CDR3 loop: CASSLHGSSYEQYF. The CDR3 DNA follows: TGTGCCAGCAGCTTACATGGCAGCTCCTACGAGCAGTACTTC.

The chain recombines TRBV7-2 with TRBJ2-5; D remains unclear. The CDR3 is 14 amino acids. Deletions cut 3 bases from V and 5 bases from J, with 13 bases between. The germline CDR1 and CDR2 sequences are SGHTA and FQGNSA. CDR3 DNA: TGTGCCAGCAGCTTGGGCGTAGCTGGGGAGACCCAGTACTTC. Protein product: CASSLGVAGETQYF.

This clone was seen only a few times. The chain joins TRBV6-2 or TRBV6-3 to TRBJ1-1; 7 nucleotides line up with TRBD1. The CDR3 runs 14 residues. Germline V gene sequence: CDR1 MNHEY, CDR2 SVGEGT. V lost 6 bases to trimming and J lost 5 bases; unmatched junction nucleotides: 9. As DNA, the CDR3 is TGTGCCAGCAGCGATAGGACAGGCGGGACTGAAGCTTTCTTT. This gives the protein CASSDRTGGTEAFF.

The CDR3 loop is CASSQGNIDTQYF. In nucleotides, the CDR3 is TGTGCCAGCAGCCAAGGGAATATCGATACGCAGTATTTT. This chain joins TRBV3-1 (or the pseudogene TRBV3-2) and TRBJ2-3; D uncertain. With 1 base removed from V and 6 bases from J, the gap between germline ends came to 8 bases. Germline V CDR1 and CDR2: LGHDT, YNNKEL (reference sequence). The CDR3 loop spans 13 amino acids.

The chain joins TRBV7-2 to TRBJ2-5; D gene ambiguous. The germline gives CDR1 SGHTA, CDR2 FQGNSA. The CDR3 has 14 amino acids. V gave up 5 bases and J gave up 1 base, with 11 bases separating them. The CDR3 DNA reads TGTGCCAGCAGCGTTGGTAGGACCCAAGAGACCCAGTACTTC. Residues: CASSVGRTQETQYF.

This chain connects TRBV3-1 (or the pseudogene TRBV3-2) to TRBJ1-2; maybe TRBD1 (5 bases). Germline V gene sequence: CDR1 LGHDT, CDR2 YNNKEL (reference sequence). The ends were cut back, 5 bases at V and 4 bases at J, with 8 bases in the middle. The CDR3 runs to 12 residues. CDR3 coding DNA: TGTGCCAGCAGCGCAGGGTTCTATGGCTACACCTTC. Translation: CASSAGFYGYTF.

This chain connects TRBV5-1 to TRBJ2-7; D call uncertain. The CDR3 runs to 13 residues. Germline assignment: CDR1 SGHRS and CDR2 YFSETQ. Trimming shortened V by 0 bases and J by 0 bases, and 4 bases separated the two germline ends. The DNA for the CDR3 is TGCGCCAGCAGCTTGGACCTCTCCTACGAGCAGTACTTC. It is translated as CASSLDLSYEQYF.

This chain links TRBV9 with TRBJ2-2, with 11 positions matching TRBD2. V lost 4 bases and J lost 5; bases outside the gene matches: 7. CDR3 length equals 16 residues. The germline gives CDR1 SGDLS, CDR2 YYNGEE. The CDR3 region has the DNA TGTGCCAGCAGCACTGGGACTAGCGGAGTTACCGGGGAGCTGTTTTTT. Its translation is CASSTGTSGVTGELFF. Filled out from reference TRBV9 and TRBJ2-2, the complete variable domain reads DSGVTQTPKHLITATGQRVTLRCSPRSGDLSVYWYQQSLDQGLQFLIQYYNGEERAKGNILERFSAQQFPDLHSELNLSSLELGDSALYFCASSTGTSGVTGELFFGEGSRLTVL.

The chain is built from TRBV28 and TRBJ1-4; weak D call: TRBD1 (5 bases). Germline values: CDR1 MDHEN, CDR2 SYDVKM. The CDR3 extends over 14 amino acids. Trimming took off 6 bases at V and 8 bases at J, with 16 bases between the two ends. The CDR3: CASRPMRGQEKLFF. Written as DNA, the CDR3 is TGTGCCAGCAGACCCATGAGGGGCCAGGAAAAACTGTTTTTT.

The chain has TRBV11-2 and TRBJ2-1, with a tentative D call TRBD2 (7 bases). V lost 5 bases to trimming and J lost 4 bases, with 18 bases between them. Germline-derived CDR1 and CDR2 are SGHAT and FQNNGV. CDR3 length: 16 amino acids. The CDR3 sequence is CASSALRGAGYNEQFF. CDR3 nucleotide sequence: TGTGCCAGCAGCGCCCTCAGGGGAGCGGGATACAATGAGCAGTTCTTC.

The J gene is TRBJ2-2, the V gene TRBV28, with TRBD1 matching 7 bases. CDR3 length: 17 amino acids. Per germline, CDR1 MDHEN and CDR2 SYDVKM. J gave up 1 base and V 6 bases, and 11 bases lay outside the gene matches. CDR3 sequence (DNA): TGTGCCAGCAGCTATGCTTGGGGACAGATGAACACCGGGGAGCTGTTTTTT. Its protein is CASSYAWGQMNTGELFF.

CDR3 sequence (DNA): TGTGCCAGCTCAAAACAAGGGATAAACACCGGGGAGCTGTTTTTT. Its protein is CASSKQGINTGELFF. The chain joins TRBV6-6 to TRBJ2-2; D is unclear. The ends were cut back, 8 bases at V and 2 bases at J, with 15 bases in the middle. CDR1 is MNHNY, CDR2 SVGAGI, per germline (reference sequence). The CDR3 is 15 amino acids.

The chain carries TRBV28 and TRBJ1-4; D remains unclear. CDR3 size: 12 residues. CDR1 and CDR2 (germline): MDHEN, SYDVKM. V was pared by 4 bases and J by 8 bases, with 8 bases between. The DNA of the CDR3 is TGTGCCAGCAGTTACTTGGGGGAAAAACTGTTTTTT. Its translation is CASSYLGEKLFF.

J is TRBJ1-1 and V is TRBV10-3; D possibly corresponds to TRBD1 (5 bases). Germline-derived CDR1 and CDR2 are ENHRY and SYGVKD. The CDR3 is 13 residues long. Trimming took 4 bases from V and 1 from J, leaving 7 bases between them. The CDR3 DNA sequence: TGTGCCATCAGTGGAACAGGGAACACTGAAGCTTTCTTT. It specifies CAISGTGNTEAFF.

The genes are TRBV5-4 and TRBJ1-5; 7 nucleotides line up with TRBD1. V was clipped by 4 bases and J by 4 bases; unmatched bases: 11. This CDR3 spans 16 amino acids. Germline assignment: CDR1 SGHNT and CDR2 YYREEE (reference sequence). In DNA form, the CDR3 reads TGTGCCAGCAGCCGCCAGGGGGGAGGCTCTAATCAGCCCCAGCATTTT. Translating it yields CASSRQGGGSNQPQHF.